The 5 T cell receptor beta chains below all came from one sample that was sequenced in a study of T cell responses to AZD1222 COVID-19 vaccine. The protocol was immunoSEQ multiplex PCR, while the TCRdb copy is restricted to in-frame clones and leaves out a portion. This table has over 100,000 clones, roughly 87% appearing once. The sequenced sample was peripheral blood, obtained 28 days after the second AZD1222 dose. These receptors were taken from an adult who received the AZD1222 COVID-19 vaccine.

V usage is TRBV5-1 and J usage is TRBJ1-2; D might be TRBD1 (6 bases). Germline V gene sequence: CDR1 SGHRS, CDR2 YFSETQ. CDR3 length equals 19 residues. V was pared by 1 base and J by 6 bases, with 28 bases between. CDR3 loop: CASSLSGPTGQPRNDGYTF. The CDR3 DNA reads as TGCGCCAGCAGCTTGAGCGGACCAACCGGACAGCCGCGTAATGATGGCTACACCTTC.

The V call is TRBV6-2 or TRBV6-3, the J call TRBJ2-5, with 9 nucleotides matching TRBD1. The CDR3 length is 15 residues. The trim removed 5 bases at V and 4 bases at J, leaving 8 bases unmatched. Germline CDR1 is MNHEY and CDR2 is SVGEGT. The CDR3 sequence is CASSHRDRVGETQYF. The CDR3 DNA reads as TGTGCCAGCAGTCACCGGGACAGGGTAGGAGAGACCCAGTACTTC.

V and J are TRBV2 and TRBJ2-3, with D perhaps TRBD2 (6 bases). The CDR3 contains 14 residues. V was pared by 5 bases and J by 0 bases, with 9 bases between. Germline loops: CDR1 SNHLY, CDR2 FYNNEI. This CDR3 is CASSLGTSTDTQYF. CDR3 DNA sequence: TGTGCCAGCAGTTTAGGGACTAGCACAGATACGCAGTATTTT.

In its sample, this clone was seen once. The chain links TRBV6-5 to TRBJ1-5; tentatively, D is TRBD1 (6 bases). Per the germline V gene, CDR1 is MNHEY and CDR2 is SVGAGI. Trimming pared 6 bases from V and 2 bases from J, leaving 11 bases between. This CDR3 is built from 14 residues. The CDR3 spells CASRGGGGNQPQHF. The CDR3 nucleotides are TGTGCCAGCAGGGGAGGGGGGGGCAATCAGCCCCAGCATTTT.

In nucleotides, the CDR3 is TGTGCCAGCAGCTTAGCGGCGAGCGCCAATGAGCAGTTCTTC. Translation gives CASSLAASANEQFF. The chain carries TRBV7-3 and TRBJ2-1, with D unclear. The CDR3 has 14 residues. The V and J ends lost 2 bases and 6 bases respectively, with 11 bases between them. The germline CDR1 and CDR2 sequences are SGHTA and FQGTGA.